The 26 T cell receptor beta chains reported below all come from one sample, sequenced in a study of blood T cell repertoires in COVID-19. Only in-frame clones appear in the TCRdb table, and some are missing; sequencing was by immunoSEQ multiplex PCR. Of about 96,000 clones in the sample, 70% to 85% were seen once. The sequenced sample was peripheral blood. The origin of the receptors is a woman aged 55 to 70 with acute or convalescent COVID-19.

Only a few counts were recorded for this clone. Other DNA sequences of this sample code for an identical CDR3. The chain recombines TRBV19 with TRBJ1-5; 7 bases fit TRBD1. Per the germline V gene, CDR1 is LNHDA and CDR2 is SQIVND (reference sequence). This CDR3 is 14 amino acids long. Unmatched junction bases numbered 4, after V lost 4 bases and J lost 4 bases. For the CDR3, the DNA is TGTGCCAGTAGTACCCTACAGGGGAATCAGCCCCAGCATTTT. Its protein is CASSTLQGNQPQHF.

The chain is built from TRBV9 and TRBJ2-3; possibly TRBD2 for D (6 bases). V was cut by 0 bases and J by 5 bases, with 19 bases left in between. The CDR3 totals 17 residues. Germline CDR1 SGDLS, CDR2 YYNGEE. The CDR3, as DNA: TGTGCCAGCAGCGTAGGGTCTTGGGACTCACTCCTAGATACGCAGTATTTT. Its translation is CASSVGSWDSLLDTQYF. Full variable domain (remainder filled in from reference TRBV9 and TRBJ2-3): DSGVTQTPKHLITATGQRVTLRCSPRSGDLSVYWYQQSLDQGLQFLIQYYNGEERAKGNILERFSAQQFPDLHSELNLSSLELGDSALYFCASSVGSWDSLLDTQYFGPGTRLTVL.

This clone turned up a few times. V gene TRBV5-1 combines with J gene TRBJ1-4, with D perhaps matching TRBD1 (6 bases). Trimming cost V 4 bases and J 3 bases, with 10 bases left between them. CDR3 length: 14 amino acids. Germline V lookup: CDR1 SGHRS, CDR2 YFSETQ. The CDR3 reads CASSPDSSNEKLFF. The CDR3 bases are TGCGCCAGCAGCCCGGACAGTTCTAATGAAAAACTGTTTTTT.

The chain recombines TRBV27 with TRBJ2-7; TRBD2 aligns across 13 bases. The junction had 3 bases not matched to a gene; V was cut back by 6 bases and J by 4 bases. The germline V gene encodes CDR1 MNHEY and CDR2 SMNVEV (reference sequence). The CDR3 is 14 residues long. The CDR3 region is CASSALAGGYEQYF. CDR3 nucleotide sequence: TGTGCCAGCAGCGCACTAGCGGGGGGGTACGAGCAGTACTTC.

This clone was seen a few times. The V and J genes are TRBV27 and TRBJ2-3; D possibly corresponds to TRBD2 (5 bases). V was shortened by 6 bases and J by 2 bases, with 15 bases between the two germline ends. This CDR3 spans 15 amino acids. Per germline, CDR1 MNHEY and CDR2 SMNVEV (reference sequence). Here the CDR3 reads CASRLVTFITDTQYF. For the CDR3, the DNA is TGTGCCAGCAGACTAGTCACCTTTATCACAGATACGCAGTATTTT.

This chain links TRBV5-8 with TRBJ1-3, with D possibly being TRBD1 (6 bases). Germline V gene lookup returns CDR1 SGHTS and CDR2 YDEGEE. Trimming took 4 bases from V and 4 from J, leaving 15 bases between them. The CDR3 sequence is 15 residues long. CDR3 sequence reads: CASSPVRGGGNTIYF. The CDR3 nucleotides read TGTGCCAGCAGCCCTGTCCGAGGGGGAGGAAACACCATATATTTT. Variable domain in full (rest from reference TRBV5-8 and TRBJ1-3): EAGVTQSPTHLIKTRGQQATLRCSPISGHTSVYWYQQALGLGLQFLLWYDEGEERNRGNFPPRFSGRQFPNYSSELNVNALELEDSALYLCASSPVRGGGNTIYFGEGSWLTVV.

In DNA form, the CDR3 reads TGTGCCAGCAGCGTCGAGGACACGTTCTCCTATAATTCACCCCTCCACTTT. Translating it yields CASSVEDTFSYNSPLHF. The rearrangement joins TRBV9 to TRBJ1-6, with D perhaps TRBD1 (5 bases). CDR3 length: 17 amino acids. Between the trimmed V and J ends, which lost 2 bases and 0 bases, there was a span of 12 bases. Germline V lookup: CDR1 SGDLS, CDR2 YYNGEE.

CDR3 bases: TGTGCCACCAAACGACGGGGAGGGGATAGCAATCAGCCCCAGCATTTT. Amino acid sequence: CATKRRGGDSNQPQHF. This sequence joins TRBV24-1 and TRBJ1-5; D perhaps matches TRBD1 (5 bases). The CDR3 is made up of 16 amino acids. CDR1 and CDR2 from the germline V gene are KGHDR and SFDVKD. Trimming took 8 bases from V and 0 from J, leaving 16 bases between them.

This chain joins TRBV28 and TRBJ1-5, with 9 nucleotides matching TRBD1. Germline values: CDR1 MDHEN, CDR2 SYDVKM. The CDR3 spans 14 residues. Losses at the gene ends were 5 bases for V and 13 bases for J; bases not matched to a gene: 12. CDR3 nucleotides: TGTGCCAGCAGTACTCCGGGACAGGGCTCGTTACAGCATTTT. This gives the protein CASSTPGQGSLQHF.

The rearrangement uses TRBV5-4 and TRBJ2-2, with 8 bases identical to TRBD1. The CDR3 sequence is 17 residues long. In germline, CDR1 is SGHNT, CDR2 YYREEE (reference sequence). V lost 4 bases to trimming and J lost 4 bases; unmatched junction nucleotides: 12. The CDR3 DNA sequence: TGTGCCAGCAGCCCCGAGGGCAGGGGGCTAAGCACCGGGGAGCTGTTTTTT. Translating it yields CASSPEGRGLSTGELFF.

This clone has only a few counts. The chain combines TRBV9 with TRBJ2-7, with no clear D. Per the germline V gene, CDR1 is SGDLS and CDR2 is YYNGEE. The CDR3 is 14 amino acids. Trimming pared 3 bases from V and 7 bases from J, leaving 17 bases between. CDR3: CASSADPGAIEQYF. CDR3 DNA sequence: TGTGCCAGCAGCGCCGACCCGGGTGCCATTGAGCAGTACTTC.

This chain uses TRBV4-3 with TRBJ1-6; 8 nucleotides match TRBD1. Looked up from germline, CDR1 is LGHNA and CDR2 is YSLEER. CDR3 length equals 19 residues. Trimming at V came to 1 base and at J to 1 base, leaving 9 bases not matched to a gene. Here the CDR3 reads CASSQAPPGGGSYNSPLHF. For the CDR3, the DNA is TGCGCCAGCAGCCAAGCCCCACCAGGGGGCGGATCCTATAATTCACCCCTCCACTTT.

The CDR3 DNA sequence: TGCGCCAGCAGCCAAGATACAGGGAGCTTTGGAAACACCATATATTTT. Its translation is CASSQDTGSFGNTIYF. V usage is TRBV4-1 and J usage is TRBJ1-3; a possible D gene is TRBD1 (6 bases). The CDR3 is made up of 16 amino acids. Germline CDR1 is MGHRA and CDR2 is YSYEKL. Between the trimmed V and J ends, which lost 0 bases and 3 bases, there was a span of 12 bases.

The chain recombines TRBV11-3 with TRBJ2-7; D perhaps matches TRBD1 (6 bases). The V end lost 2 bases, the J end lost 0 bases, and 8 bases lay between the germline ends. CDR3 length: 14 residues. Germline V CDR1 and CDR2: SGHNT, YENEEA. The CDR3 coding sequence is TGTGCCAGCAGCTTATGGGGACACTCCTACGAGCAGTACTTC. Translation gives CASSLWGHSYEQYF.

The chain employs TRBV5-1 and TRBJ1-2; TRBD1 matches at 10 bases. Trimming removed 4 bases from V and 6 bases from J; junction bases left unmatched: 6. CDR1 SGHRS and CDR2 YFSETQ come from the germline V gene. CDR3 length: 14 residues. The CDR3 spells CASSAGQGVNGYTF. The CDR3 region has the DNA TGCGCCAGCAGCGCAGGACAGGGGGTTAATGGCTACACCTTC.

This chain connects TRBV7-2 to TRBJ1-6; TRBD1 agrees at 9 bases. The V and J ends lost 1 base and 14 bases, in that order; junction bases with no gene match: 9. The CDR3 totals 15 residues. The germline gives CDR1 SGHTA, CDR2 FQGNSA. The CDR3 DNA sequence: TGTGCCAGCAGCTTAGTGGGACAGGGTTTTGAAGCCCTCCACTTT. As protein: CASSLVGQGFEALHF.

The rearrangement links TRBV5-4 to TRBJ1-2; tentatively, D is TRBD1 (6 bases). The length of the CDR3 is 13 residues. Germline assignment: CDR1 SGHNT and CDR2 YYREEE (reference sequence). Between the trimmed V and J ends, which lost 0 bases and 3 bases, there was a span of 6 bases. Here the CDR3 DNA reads TGTGCCAGCAGCTTGGACAGGGACTATGGCTACACCTTC. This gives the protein CASSLDRDYGYTF.

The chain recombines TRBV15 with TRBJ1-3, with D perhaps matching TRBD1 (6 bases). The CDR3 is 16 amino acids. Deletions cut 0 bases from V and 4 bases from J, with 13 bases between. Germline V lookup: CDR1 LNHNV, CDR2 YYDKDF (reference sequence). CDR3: CATSRDHLGAGNTIYF. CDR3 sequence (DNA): TGTGCCACCAGCAGAGACCACTTGGGGGCAGGAAACACCATATATTTT.

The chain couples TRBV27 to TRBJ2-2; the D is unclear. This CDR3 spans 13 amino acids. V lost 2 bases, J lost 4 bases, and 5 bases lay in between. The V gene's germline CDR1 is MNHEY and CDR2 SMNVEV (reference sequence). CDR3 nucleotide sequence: TGTGCCAGCAGTTTAAGCGCCACCGGGGAGCTGTTTTTT. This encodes CASSLSATGELFF.

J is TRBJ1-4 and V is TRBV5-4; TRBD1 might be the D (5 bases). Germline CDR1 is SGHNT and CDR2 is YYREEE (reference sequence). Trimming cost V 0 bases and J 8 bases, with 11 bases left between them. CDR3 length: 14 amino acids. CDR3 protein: CASSLGQGGEKLFF. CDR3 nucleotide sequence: TGTGCCAGCAGCTTGGGTCAGGGAGGAGAAAAACTGTTTTTT.

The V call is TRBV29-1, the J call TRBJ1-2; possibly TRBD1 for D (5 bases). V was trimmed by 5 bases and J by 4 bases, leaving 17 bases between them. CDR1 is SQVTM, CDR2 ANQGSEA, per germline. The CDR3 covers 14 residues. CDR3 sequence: CSVYSRDWRYGYTF. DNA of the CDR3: TGCAGCGTTTATAGCCGGGACTGGCGCTATGGCTACACCTTC. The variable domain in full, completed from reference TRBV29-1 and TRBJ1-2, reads SAVISQKPSRDICQRGTSLTIQCQVDSQVTMMFWYRQQPGQSLTLIATANQGSEATYESGFVIDKFPISRPNLTFSTLTVSNMSPEDSSIYLCSVYSRDWRYGYTFGSGTRLTVV.

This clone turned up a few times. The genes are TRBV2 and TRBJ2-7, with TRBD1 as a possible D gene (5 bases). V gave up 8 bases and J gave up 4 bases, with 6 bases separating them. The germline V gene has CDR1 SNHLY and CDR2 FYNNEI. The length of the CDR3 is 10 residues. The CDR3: CASGQYEQYF. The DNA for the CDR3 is TGTGCCAGCGGACAATACGAGCAGTACTTC.

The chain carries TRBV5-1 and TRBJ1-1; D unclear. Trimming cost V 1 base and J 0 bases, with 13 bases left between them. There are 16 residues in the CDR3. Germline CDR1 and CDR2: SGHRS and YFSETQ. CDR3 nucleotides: TGCGCCAGCAGCTTGCGGAGAACGGCTATGAACACTGAAGCTTTCTTT. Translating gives CASSLRRTAMNTEAFF.

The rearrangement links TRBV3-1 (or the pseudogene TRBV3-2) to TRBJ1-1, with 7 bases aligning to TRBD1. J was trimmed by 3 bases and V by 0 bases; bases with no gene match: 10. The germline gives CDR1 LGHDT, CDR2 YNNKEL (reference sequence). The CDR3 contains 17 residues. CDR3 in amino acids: CASSQDSPTGADTEAFF. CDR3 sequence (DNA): TGTGCCAGCAGCCAAGATTCCCCAACAGGGGCGGACACTGAAGCTTTCTTT.

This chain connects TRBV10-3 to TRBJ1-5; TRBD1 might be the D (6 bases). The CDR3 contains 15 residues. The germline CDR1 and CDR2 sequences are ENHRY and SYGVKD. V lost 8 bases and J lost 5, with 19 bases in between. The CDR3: CAIGPRGGEHQPQHF. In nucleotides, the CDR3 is TGTGCCATCGGGCCCAGAGGGGGGGAGCATCAGCCCCAGCATTTT.

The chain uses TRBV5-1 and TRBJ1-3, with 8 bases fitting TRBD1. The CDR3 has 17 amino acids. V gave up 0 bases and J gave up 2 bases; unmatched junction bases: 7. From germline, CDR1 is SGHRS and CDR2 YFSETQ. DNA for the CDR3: TGCGCCAGCAGCTTGGGAGGACAGGGAGCGGCTGGAAACACCATATATTTT. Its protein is CASSLGGQGAAGNTIYF.